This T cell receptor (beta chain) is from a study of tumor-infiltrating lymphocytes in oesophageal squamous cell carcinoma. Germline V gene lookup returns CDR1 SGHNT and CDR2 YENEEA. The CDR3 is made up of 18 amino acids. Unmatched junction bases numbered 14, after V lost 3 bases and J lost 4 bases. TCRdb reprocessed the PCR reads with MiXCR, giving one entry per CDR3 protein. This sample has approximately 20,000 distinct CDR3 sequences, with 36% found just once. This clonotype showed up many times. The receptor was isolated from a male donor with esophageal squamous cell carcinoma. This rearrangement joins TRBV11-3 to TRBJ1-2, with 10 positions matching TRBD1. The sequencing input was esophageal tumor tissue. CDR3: CASSLGQGTWKVGYGYTF. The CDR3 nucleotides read TGTGCCAGCAGCTTGGGACAGGGGACTTGGAAGGTTGGCTATGGCTACACCTTC.